These 31 T cell receptor beta chains share one sample of origin, sequenced in a study of molecular identifiers for immune sequencing clone quantification. MiXCR was run by TCRdb on the PCR reads, yielding one entry per CDR3 protein. The sample consists of approximately 41,000 distinct CDR3 sequences, 19% of them appearing once. Sequencing was performed on naive CD8+ T cells from blood, with Jurkat cell RNA spiked in. Subset given: FACS-sorted CD8+CD4-CCR7+CD45RA+ naive T cells. The receptors shown here come from a human donor in good health. Some libraries in this study had Jurkat cell RNA spiked in.

There are many counts of this clonotype. V is TRBV6-5 and J is TRBJ1-3; possibly TRBD1 for D (5 bases). The CDR3 has 16 residues. The germline CDR1 and CDR2 sequences are MNHEY and SVGAGI. Trimming removed 0 bases at V and 4 bases at J, with 13 bases between. The CDR3 sequence: CASSYSQWQGGNTIYF. The CDR3 nucleotides read TGTGCCAGCAGTTACTCCCAGTGGCAGGGAGGAAACACCATATATTTT.

This clonotype was seen repeatedly, ten times or more. This rearrangement joins TRBV23-1 to TRBJ2-7; D remains ambiguous. TRBV23-1 falls under the ORF class, with uncertain function. The CDR3 loop spans 16 amino acids. Trimming removed 0 bases from V and 5 bases from J, with 17 bases in between. CDR3: CASSQSVKGSRHEQYF. CDR3 coding DNA: TGCGCCAGCAGTCAATCAGTCAAAGGGTCTCGCCACGAGCAGTACTTC.

The chain combines TRBV20-1 with TRBJ2-1; either TRBD1 or TRBD2 may fit D (5 bases each). CDR1 is DFQATT and CDR2 is SNEGSKA in the germline V gene (reference sequence). The CDR3 has 14 amino acids. Trimming took 5 bases from V and 2 from J, leaving 13 bases between them. CDR3 DNA sequence: TGCAGTGCTGCTGGGACGGGCACCTACAATGAGCAGTTCTTC. Translated: CSAAGTGTYNEQFF.

A few counts support this clonotype. This may come from a read error, since a much larger clone is one base off. The chain employs TRBV2 and TRBJ2-3; tentatively, D is TRBD1 (6 bases). The length of the CDR3 is 18 residues. Per germline, CDR1 SNHLY and CDR2 FYNNEI. Deletions cut 5 bases from V and 3 bases from J, with 24 bases between. CDR3: CASSFRDLGKTGTDTQYF. CDR3 DNA sequence: TGTGCCAGCAGTTTCCGGGACCTTGGGAAAACAGGGACAGATACGCAGTATTTT. Combining the CDR3 with reference TRBV2 and TRBJ2-3 gives the whole variable domain EPEVTQTPSHQVTQMGQEVILRCVPISNHLYFYWYRQILGQKVEFLVSFYNNEISEKSEIFDDQFSVERPDGSNFTLKIRSTKLEDSAMYFCASSFRDLGKTGTDTQYFGPGTRLTVL.

This clonotype was detected many times. V usage is TRBV11-3 and J usage is TRBJ2-7; 9 bases match TRBD1. Trimming took 5 bases from V and 3 from J; bases not matched to a gene: 5. Germline V CDR1 and CDR2: SGHNT, YENEEA. The CDR3 spans 14 residues. The chain's CDR3 is CASSARDRDYEQYF. CDR3 in DNA: TGTGCCAGCAGCGCAAGGGACAGGGACTACGAGCAGTACTTC. Drawing the rest from reference TRBV11-3 and TRBJ2-7, the complete variable domain is EAGVVQSPRYKIIEKKQPVAFWCNPISGHNTLYWYLQNLGQGPELLIRYENEEAVDDSQLPKDRFSAERLKGVDSTLKIQPAELGDSAVYLCASSARDRDYEQYFGPGTRLTVT.

This clonotype was counted at least ten times. The chain recombines TRBV6-2 or TRBV6-3 with TRBJ1-5; TRBD1 matches at 8 bases. Germline loops: CDR1 MNHEY, CDR2 SVGEGT. The ends lost 5 bases at V and 5 bases at J; junction bases unmatched: 8. The CDR3 has 15 residues. CDR3 coding DNA: TGTGCCAGCAGTCGTATGACAGGGGCTTATCAGCCCCAGCATTTT. Translating it yields CASSRMTGAYQPQHF.

This clonotype has ten or more counts. The chain links TRBV3-1 to TRBJ2-7; the D is unclear. The CDR3 is 14 amino acids. Germline CDR1 and CDR2: LGHDT and YNNKEL (reference sequence). V lost 4 bases and J lost 2, with 12 bases in between. CDR3 region: CASSLRTGAYEQYF. The CDR3 nucleotides read TGTGCCAGCAGCCTAAGGACCGGAGCCTACGAGCAGTACTTC.

This clonotype showed up just a few times. The rearrangement uses TRBV28 and TRBJ1-1; a weak D match, TRBD1 (5 bases). The germline V gene has CDR1 MDHEN and CDR2 SYDVKM. Trimming took 7 bases from V and 4 from J, leaving 13 bases between them. The CDR3 is 13 amino acids. The CDR3 DNA sequence: TGTGCCAGCACCCTTCGGGGGGGCACTGAAGCTTTCTTT. Translation: CASTLRGGTEAFF.

This clonotype was counted ten times or more. This rearrangement joins TRBV4-3 to TRBJ2-5; 8 nucleotides match TRBD1. V lost 4 bases to trimming and J lost 0 bases; unmatched junction nucleotides: 4. CDR1 is LGHNA and CDR2 is YSLEER in the germline V gene. The length of the CDR3 is 15 residues. Written as DNA, the CDR3 is TGCGCCAGCAGCCGGGCAGGGGGCTACCAAGAGACCCAGTACTTC. Its translation: CASSRAGGYQETQYF.

This clonotype came up many times. The chain combines TRBV10-3 with TRBJ2-3; D is ambiguous. CDR1 is ENHRY, CDR2 SYGVKD, per germline. The CDR3 has 13 residues. Between the trimmed V and J ends, which lost 4 bases and 4 bases, there was a span of 9 bases. CDR3 residues: CAISGEDSDTQYF. The CDR3 DNA follows: TGTGCCATCAGTGGAGAGGATTCAGATACGCAGTATTTT.

The sample holds many counts of this clonotype. The chain employs TRBV4-3 and TRBJ2-2; D is ambiguous. Between the trimmed V and J ends, which lost 0 bases and 5 bases, there was a span of 7 bases. Germline V gene data show CDR1 as LGHNA and CDR2 as YSLEER. This CDR3 has 14 amino acids. CDR3: CASSQEQKTGELFF. Written as DNA, the CDR3 is TGCGCCAGCAGCCAAGAACAGAAGACCGGGGAGCTGTTTTTT.

This clonotype was detected ten times or more. The chain couples TRBV29-1 to TRBJ2-5; tentatively, D is TRBD2 (6 bases). Trimming pared 3 bases from V and 5 bases from J, leaving 13 bases between. Looked up from germline, CDR1 is SQVTM and CDR2 is ANQGSEA. The length of the CDR3 is 13 residues. This CDR3 reads CSVDGAGMETQYF. CDR3 bases: TGCAGCGTTGACGGGGCGGGAATGGAGACCCAGTACTTC.

This clonotype was seen ten or more times. This chain links TRBV16 with TRBJ2-3; 8 bases line up with TRBD2. This CDR3 spans 16 amino acids. Germline loops: CDR1 KGHSY, CDR2 FQNENV. After removal of 0 bases from V and 0 bases from J, the junction contained 2 bases not matched to a gene. This CDR3 reads CASSQSSGGSTDTQYF. CDR3 in DNA: TGTGCCAGCAGCCAATCCAGCGGGGGTAGCACAGATACGCAGTATTTT. The variable domain in full, completed from reference TRBV16 and TRBJ2-3, reads GEEVAQTPKHLVRGEGQKAKLYCAPIKGHSYVFWYQQVLKNEFKFLISFQNENVFDETGMPKERFSAKCLPNSPCSLEIQATKLEDSAVYFCASSQSSGGSTDTQYFGPGTRLTVL.

This clonotype was detected ten times or more. CDR3 bases: TGTGCCAGCAGCTTATATGACGGCGGGGAGCTGTTTTTT. Translation gives CASSLYDGGELFF. The rearrangement links TRBV7-6 to TRBJ2-2; no firm D call. The CDR3 sequence is 13 residues long. Germline V CDR1 and CDR2: SGHVS, FNYEAQ. Trimming left V 2 bases short and J 7 bases short, with 8 bases between.

This clonotype was seen many times. The chain is built from TRBV3-1 and TRBJ1-5; D is possibly TRBD1 (5 bases). Germline CDR1 LGHDT, CDR2 YNNKEL (reference sequence). Trimming pared 0 bases from V and 11 bases from J, leaving 8 bases between. The CDR3 spans 12 residues. CDR3: CASSQDRGTQHF. The CDR3 DNA sequence: TGTGCCAGCAGCCAAGATCGGGGGACCCAGCATTTT. Full variable domain (rest looked up from reference TRBV3-1 and TRBJ1-5): DTAVSQTPKYLVTQMGNDKSIKCEQNLGHDTMYWYKQDSKKFLKIMFSYNNKELIINETVPNRFSPKSPDKAHLNLHINSLELGDSAVYFCASSQDRGTQHFGDGTRLSIL.

The chain is built from TRBV7-9 and TRBJ2-1; D may match TRBD1 or TRBD2 (5 bases each). The V gene lost 8 bases and the J gene lost 10 bases, with 15 bases spanning the gap. The length of the CDR3 is 12 residues. Germline V gives CDR1 SEHNR, CDR2 FQNEAQ (reference sequence). CDR3 DNA sequence: TGTGCCAGCGGGAGCACAGGAAGGGAGCAGTTCTTC. Protein sequence: CASGSTGREQFF.

This clonotype was recorded many times. The chain carries TRBV3-1 and TRBJ1-2; 7 nucleotides match TRBD1. The length of the CDR3 is 14 residues. Germline values: CDR1 LGHDT, CDR2 YNNKEL (reference sequence). Trimming removed 1 base from V and 5 bases from J; junction bases left unmatched: 4. CDR3 DNA: TGTGCCAGCAGCCAAGGTGGGACAGCATATGGCTACACCTTC. It encodes CASSQGGTAYGYTF.

This clonotype appeared many times. V and J are TRBV27 and TRBJ2-1; 9 positions agree with TRBD2. The junction had 5 bases not matched to a gene; V was cut back by 6 bases and J by 2 bases. This CDR3 comprises 15 residues. Germline V gene data show CDR1 as MNHEY and CDR2 as SMNVEV (reference sequence). CDR3 region: CASRIAGAPYNEQFF. The CDR3 DNA is TGTGCCAGCAGGATAGCGGGAGCCCCCTACAATGAGCAGTTCTTC.

Ten or more counts support this clonotype. The CDR3 region has the DNA TGTGCCAGCAGCAGAATCCCGGGAGGGACTGAAGCTTTCTTT. Its protein product is CASSRIPGGTEAFF. The chain has TRBV7-9 and TRBJ1-1; the D is unclear. The length of the CDR3 is 14 residues. Germline CDR1 SEHNR, CDR2 FQNEAQ (reference sequence). The V gene lost 5 bases and the J gene lost 5 bases, with 15 bases spanning the gap.

This clonotype is medium-sized (0.01 to 0.1%) within its sample. The chain uses TRBV7-9 and TRBJ1-1; weak D call: TRBD1 (6 bases). V gave up 2 bases and J gave up 5 bases, with 15 bases separating them. CDR3 size: 15 residues. Germline V gene sequence: CDR1 SEHNR, CDR2 FQNEAQ (reference sequence). The DNA of the CDR3 is TGTGCCAGCAGCTTAATGTGGGGGGCGAGGACTGAAGCTTTCTTT. It is translated as CASSLMWGARTEAFF.

This clonotype has a count of ten or more. This sequence joins TRBV7-9 and TRBJ1-4; 10 positions agree with TRBD1. From germline, CDR1 is SEHNR and CDR2 FQNEAQ (reference sequence). This CDR3 has 15 amino acids. V trimming: 4 bases; J trimming: 7 bases; junction bases outside the gene matches: 6. The CDR3 protein is CASSSGQGGVEKLFF. The CDR3, as DNA: TGTGCCAGCAGCTCTGGACAGGGGGGAGTTGAAAAACTGTTTTTT.

In this sample, this clonotype turned up many times. J is TRBJ2-7 and V is TRBV7-9; possible D gene TRBD2, 5 bases. CDR1 is SEHNR, CDR2 FQNEAQ, per germline (reference sequence). This CDR3 contains 16 residues. The ends were cut back, 4 bases at V and 1 base at J, with 17 bases in the middle. The CDR3 nucleotides are TGTGCCAGCAGCTCAGGTGGGAGTCGTGGGTCCTACGAGCAGTACTTC. Encoded protein: CASSSGGSRGSYEQYF.

This clonotype was counted at least ten times. The rearrangement uses TRBV27 and TRBJ2-5, with D perhaps TRBD1 or TRBD2 (5 bases each). Trimming took 2 bases from V and 5 from J, leaving 9 bases between them. The germline V gene has CDR1 MNHEY and CDR2 SMNVEV (reference sequence). The CDR3 runs to 13 residues. The CDR3: CASSLGGWETQYF. The CDR3 bases are TGTGCCAGCAGTTTAGGGGGTTGGGAGACCCAGTACTTC.

In its sample, this clonotype was seen many times. V is TRBV12-3 or TRBV12-4 and J is TRBJ2-6; tentative D call: TRBD2 (7 bases). The V gene lost 4 bases and the J gene lost 0 bases, with 13 bases spanning the gap. This CDR3 has 17 residues. CDR3 coding DNA: TGTGCCAGCAGTTACGGCGGGGGCCGCTCTGGGGCCAACGTCCTGACTTTC. The encoded protein is CASSYGGGRSGANVLTF.

The table lists this clonotype with many counts. V is TRBV6-2 or TRBV6-3 and J is TRBJ1-5; a possible D gene is TRBD1 (5 bases). CDR3 length: 16 amino acids. V was trimmed by 2 bases and J by 0 bases, leaving 11 bases between them. Germline loops: CDR1 MNHEY, CDR2 SVGEGT. DNA of the CDR3: TGTGCCAGCAGTTACCCGGGACTTTATAGCAATCAGCCCCAGCATTTT. This gives the protein CASSYPGLYSNQPQHF.

For this clonotype: This is likely a read error, given that the CDR3 carries no conserved phenylalanine or tryptophan at its end. This CDR3 is CANSQGRGFQETQYL. The CDR3 DNA follows: TGCGCCAACAGCCAAGGGCGTGGGTTCCAAGAGACCCAGTACCTC. V gene TRBV4-1 combines with J gene TRBJ2-5, with D uncertain. CDR1 is MGHRA and CDR2 is YSYEKL in the germline V gene. The CDR3 has 15 residues.

This clonotype was counted at least ten times. This chain links TRBV4-1 with TRBJ1-1, with D perhaps matching TRBD1 (5 bases). Germline V lookup: CDR1 MGHRA, CDR2 YSYEKL. Between the trimmed V and J ends, which lost 1 base and 0 bases, there was a span of 12 bases. This CDR3 has 16 amino acids. This CDR3 reads CASSQGVAGMNTEAFF. The CDR3 DNA sequence: TGCGCCAGCAGCCAAGGAGTGGCAGGGATGAACACTGAAGCTTTCTTT.

This clonotype was observed many times. The J gene is TRBJ1-2, the V gene TRBV23-1; TRBD1 agrees at 7 bases. TRBV23-1 carries the ORF label, with uncertain function. V lost 6 bases to trimming and J lost 6 bases; unmatched junction nucleotides: 10. This CDR3 has 14 amino acids. The CDR3 DNA sequence: TGCGCCAGCAGGCCGACGGACAGGCGGAATGGCTACACCTTC. Protein product: CASRPTDRRNGYTF.

This clonotype was observed many times. The rearrangement links TRBV6-1 to TRBJ2-7; the match to TRBD1 covers 9 bases. The length of the CDR3 is 16 residues. Germline assignment: CDR1 MNHNS and CDR2 SASEGT. V trimming: 0 bases; J trimming: 4 bases; junction bases outside the gene matches: 7. CDR3 loop: CASSEAPGTGWYEQYF. The CDR3 nucleotides read TGTGCCAGCAGTGAAGCTCCTGGGACAGGGTGGTACGAGCAGTACTTC.

By proportion, this clonotype is medium-sized. The CDR3 protein is CASSLALRTDTQYF. CDR3 DNA: TGTGCCAGCAGTTTAGCATTACGCACAGATACGCAGTATTTT. The chain recombines TRBV27 with TRBJ2-3; D uncertain. Trimming pared 2 bases from V and 1 base from J, leaving 7 bases between. Germline CDR1 MNHEY, CDR2 SMNVEV (reference sequence). This CDR3 is 14 amino acids long.

The sample holds many counts of this clonotype. The chain employs TRBV30 and TRBJ2-7; 9 bases match TRBD1. Per germline, CDR1 GTSNPN and CDR2 SVGIG (reference sequence). This CDR3 contains 13 residues. The J segment lost 2 bases and the V segment lost 5 bases, leaving 4 bases of the junction unmatched. The CDR3, as DNA: TGTGCCTGGGGGGGGGACAGGGCCTACGAGCAGTACTTC. This encodes CAWGGDRAYEQYF.